The 14 T cell receptor beta chains listed next were all sequenced from one sample in a study of Ad26.COV2.S vaccination and SARS-CoV-2 variants. Measured with immunoSEQ multiplex PCR; TCRdb has only the in-frame clones, and not every one. The sample lists 350,000 to 400,000 clones; about 88% were seen once. Treatment denoted: around 19 received Ad26.COV2.S at low or high dose, single or two shots; about 5 received placebo; per-sample allocation not given. The study sampled participants on day 63 after the first vaccine or placebo injection. The specimen was peripheral blood, collected in a trial of Ad26.COV2.S vaccine versus placebo. The source of these receptors is a person aged 18-65 years who received the Ad26.COV2.S COVID-19 vaccine or a placebo.

This clone appeared once. The chain joins TRBV6-5 to TRBJ2-2; D remains unclear. Trimming cost V 7 bases and J 6 bases, with 15 bases left between them. CDR1 and CDR2 from the germline V gene are MNHEY and SVGAGI. The CDR3 runs 14 residues. CDR3 protein: CASMYLAAAGELFF. The CDR3 DNA follows: TGTGCCAGCATGTATCTCGCTGCTGCCGGGGAGCTGTTTTTT.

This rearrangement joins TRBV4-1 to TRBJ2-5, with 11 positions matching TRBD2. Losses at the gene ends were 2 bases for V and 3 bases for J; bases not matched to a gene: 8. Germline assignment: CDR1 MGHRA and CDR2 YSYEKL. The CDR3 loop spans 17 amino acids. The CDR3 is CASSQNPSGGPEETQYF. The DNA of the CDR3 is TGCGCCAGCAGCCAAAACCCTAGCGGGGGGCCCGAAGAGACCCAGTACTTC.

J is TRBJ2-7 and V is TRBV12-3 or TRBV12-4; D not resolved. This CDR3 comprises 12 residues. Trimming removed 3 bases from V and 2 bases from J, with 5 bases in between. The CDR3 nucleotides are TGTGCCAGCAGTTTTGGGCCCTACGAGCAGTACTTC. This gives the protein CASSFGPYEQYF.

The chain recombines TRBV18 with TRBJ1-4; the match to TRBD1 covers 7 bases. The junction had 12 bases not matched to a gene; V was cut back by 1 base and J by 7 bases. CDR1 and CDR2 from the germline V gene are KGHSH and LQKENI. The CDR3 runs 17 residues. CDR3 sequence reads: CASSPLSQGLLGEKLFF. CDR3 nucleotides: TGTGCCAGCTCACCACTTTCACAGGGGCTGTTGGGTGAAAAACTGTTTTTT.

The chain recombines TRBV6-2 or TRBV6-3 with TRBJ1-1; maybe TRBD1 (5 bases). The CDR3 is 16 amino acids. Trimming removed 2 bases at V and 1 base at J, with 14 bases between. Germline V gives CDR1 MNHEY, CDR2 SVGEGT. CDR3 DNA: TGTGCCAGCAGTTACCTCCGCGGAGGGGCGAACACTGAAGCTTTCTTT. Amino acids: CASSYLRGGANTEAFF.

This rearrangement joins TRBV7-2 to TRBJ1-6; 7 nucleotides line up with TRBD1. V lost 5 bases and J lost 7; bases outside the gene matches: 8. CDR1 and CDR2 from the germline V gene are SGHTA and FQGNSA. The CDR3 is 15 residues long. The CDR3 spells CASSPGTVGNSPLHF. In DNA form, the CDR3 reads TGTGCCAGCAGCCCCGGGACAGTCGGAAATTCACCCCTCCACTTT.

The J gene is TRBJ2-1, the V gene TRBV29-1; no clear D. This CDR3 spans 14 amino acids. CDR1 and CDR2 (germline): SQVTM, ANQGSEA. V shed 3 bases and J shed 0 bases, with 9 bases lying between them. CDR3 sequence: CSVDHPSSYNEQFF. Here the CDR3 DNA reads TGCAGCGTTGACCACCCGAGCTCCTACAATGAGCAGTTCTTC.

The genes are TRBV6-5 and TRBJ2-3, with 11 bases fitting TRBD2. CDR1 is MNHEY, CDR2 SVGAGI, per germline. The CDR3 spans 16 residues. The V gene end was trimmed by 0 bases and the J gene end by 1 base; junction bases not matched to a gene: 0. Written as DNA, the CDR3 is TGTGCCAGCAGTTACTCGACTAGCGGGGGCACAGATACGCAGTATTTT. Protein product: CASSYSTSGGTDTQYF.

The chain links TRBV5-1 to TRBJ2-5, with a possible D match to TRBD1 (5 bases). Germline-derived CDR1 and CDR2 are SGHRS and YFSETQ. CDR3 length: 14 amino acids. V was pared by 0 bases and J by 5 bases, with 11 bases between. CDR3 in amino acids: CASSLVQGGETQYF. For the CDR3, the DNA is TGCGCCAGCAGCTTGGTTCAGGGTGGGGAGACCCAGTACTTC.

This chain connects TRBV29-1 to TRBJ1-2; no clear D gene. Trimming took 6 bases from V and 7 from J, leaving 9 bases between them. The CDR3 sequence is 10 residues long. Germline V gene sequence: CDR1 SQVTM, CDR2 ANQGSEA. The CDR3 DNA reads TGCAGCGTGTTCGAGGGTGGCTACACCTTC. It translates to CSVFEGGYTF.

V gene TRBV20-1 combines with J gene TRBJ2-7; D gene unclear. CDR3 length: 11 residues. V lost 0 bases, J lost 6 bases, and 6 bases lay in between. Germline loops: CDR1 DFQATT, CDR2 SNEGSKA (reference sequence). The CDR3 region has the DNA TGCAGTGCTAGAGAGGGTGGCGAGCAGTACTTC. Translating it yields CSAREGGEQYF.

This clone appeared once. The rearrangement links TRBV14 to TRBJ1-4; 8 bases are shared with TRBD1. The CDR3 is 14 residues long. The V gene end was trimmed by 6 bases and the J gene end by 8 bases; junction bases not matched to a gene: 8. Germline V CDR1 and CDR2: SGHDN, FVKESK. CDR3 DNA: TGTGCCAGCAGAATGACAGGGGTTGCGGAAAAACTGTTTTTT. This codes for CASRMTGVAEKLFF.

The chain combines TRBV10-3 with TRBJ1-1; D is undetermined. The V and J ends lost 3 bases and 8 bases respectively, with 16 bases between them. This CDR3 comprises 14 residues. Germline V lookup: CDR1 ENHRY, CDR2 SYGVKD. The CDR3 DNA reads as TGTGCCATCAGTGAATCACCCTCCGGGCCCGAAGCTTTCTTT. It is translated as CAISESPSGPEAFF.

The J gene is TRBJ2-3, the V gene TRBV5-1; D is ambiguous. CDR3 size: 11 residues. The V end lost 4 bases, the J end lost 6 bases, and 6 bases lay between the germline ends. Looked up from germline, CDR1 is SGHRS and CDR2 is YFSETQ. CDR3 in amino acids: CASSLWDTQYF. DNA of the CDR3: TGCGCCAGCAGCCTCTGGGATACGCAGTATTTT.